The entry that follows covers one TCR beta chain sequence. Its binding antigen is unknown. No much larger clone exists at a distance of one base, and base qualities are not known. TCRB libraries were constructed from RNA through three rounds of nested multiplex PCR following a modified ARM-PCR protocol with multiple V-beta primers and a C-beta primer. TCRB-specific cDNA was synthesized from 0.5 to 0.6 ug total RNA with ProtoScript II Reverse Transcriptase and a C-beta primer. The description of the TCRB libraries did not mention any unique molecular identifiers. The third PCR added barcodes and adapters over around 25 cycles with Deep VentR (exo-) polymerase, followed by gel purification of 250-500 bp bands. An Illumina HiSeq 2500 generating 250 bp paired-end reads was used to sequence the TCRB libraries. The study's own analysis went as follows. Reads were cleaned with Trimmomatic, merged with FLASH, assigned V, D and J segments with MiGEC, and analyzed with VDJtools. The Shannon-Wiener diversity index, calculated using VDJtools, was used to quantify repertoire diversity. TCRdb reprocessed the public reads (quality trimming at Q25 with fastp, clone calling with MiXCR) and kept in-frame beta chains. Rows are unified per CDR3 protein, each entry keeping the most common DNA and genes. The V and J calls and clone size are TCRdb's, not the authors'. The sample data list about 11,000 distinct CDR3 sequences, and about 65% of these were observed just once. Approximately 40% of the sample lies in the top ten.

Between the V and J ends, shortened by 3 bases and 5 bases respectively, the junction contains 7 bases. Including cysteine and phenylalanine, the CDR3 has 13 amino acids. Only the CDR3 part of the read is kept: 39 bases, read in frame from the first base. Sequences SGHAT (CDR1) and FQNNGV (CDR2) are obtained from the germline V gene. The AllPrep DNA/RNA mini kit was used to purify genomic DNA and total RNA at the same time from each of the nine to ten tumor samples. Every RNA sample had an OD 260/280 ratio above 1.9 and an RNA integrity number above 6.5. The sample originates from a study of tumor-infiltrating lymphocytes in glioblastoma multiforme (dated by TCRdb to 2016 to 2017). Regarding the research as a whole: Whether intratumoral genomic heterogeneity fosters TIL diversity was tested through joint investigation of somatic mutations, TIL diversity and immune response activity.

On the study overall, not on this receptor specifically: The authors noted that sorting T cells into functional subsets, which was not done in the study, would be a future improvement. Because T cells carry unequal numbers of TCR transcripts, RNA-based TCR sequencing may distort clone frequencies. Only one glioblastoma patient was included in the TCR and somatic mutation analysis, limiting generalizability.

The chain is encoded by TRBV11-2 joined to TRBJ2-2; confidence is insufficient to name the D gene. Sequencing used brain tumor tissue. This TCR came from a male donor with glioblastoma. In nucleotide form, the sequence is TGTGCCAGCAGCTTGGTTATGACCGGGGAGCTGTTTTTT. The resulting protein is CASSLVMTGELFF.